This TCR beta chain was observed in a study of blood T cells in healthy people across ages. This clonotype was recorded only once. Its antigen remains unknown. For the second PCR, which ran for 7 to 11 cycles, a sample-barcoded 5' primer and a J-beta primer mix were used. One entry per CDR3 protein, called by TCRdb with MiXCR from the 5' RACE reads. This table has about 970,000 distinct CDR3 sequences, around 54% appearing once. The CDR3 covers 14 residues. Germline CDR1 and CDR2: MNHNS and SASEGT. The ends were cut back, 0 bases at V and 0 bases at J, with 5 bases in the middle. Each of the donors had roughly 9.4 milliliters of peripheral blood drawn into EDTA-treated Vacutainer tubes. Study outcomes and limitations: PBMCs that were unsorted prevented a conclusive naive versus antigen-experienced comparison.

The sequenced sample consisted of blood. V is TRBV6-1 and J is TRBJ1-1; D ambiguous. The clonotype comes from a woman aged 55-69 years in good health. Here the CDR3 DNA reads TGTGCCAGCAGTGAAGCGTGGATGAACACTGAAGCTTTCTTT. Protein product: CASSEAWMNTEAFF.